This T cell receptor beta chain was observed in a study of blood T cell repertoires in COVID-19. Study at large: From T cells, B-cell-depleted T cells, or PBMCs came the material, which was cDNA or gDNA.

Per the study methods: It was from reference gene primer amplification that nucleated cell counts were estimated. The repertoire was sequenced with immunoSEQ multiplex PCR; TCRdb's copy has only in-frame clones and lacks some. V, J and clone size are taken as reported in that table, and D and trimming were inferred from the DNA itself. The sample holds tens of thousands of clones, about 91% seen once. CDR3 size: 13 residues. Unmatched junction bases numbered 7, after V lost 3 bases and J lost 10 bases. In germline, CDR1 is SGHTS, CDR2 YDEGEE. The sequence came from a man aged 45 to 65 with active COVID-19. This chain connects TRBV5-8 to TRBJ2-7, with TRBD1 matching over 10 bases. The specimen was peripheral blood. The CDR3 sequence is CASSSGQGMNQYF. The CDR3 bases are TGTGCCAGCAGCTCGGGACAGGGGATGAATCAGTACTTC.